Below are 7 T cell receptor beta chains sequenced from a single sample in a study of identical twins. TCRdb re-analysed the 5' RACE reads in MiXCR, keeping a single row per CDR3 protein. Of 240,000 or so distinct CDR3 sequences listed, roughly 10% are singletons. Sequencing used memory T cells sorted from blood. The source of these receptors is a man aged 45-65 years in good health.

This clonotype has ten or more counts. The gene calls are TRBV20-1 and TRBJ2-1; 13 nucleotides align to TRBD2. This CDR3 comprises 18 residues. V was pared by 2 bases and J by 2 bases, with 9 bases of the junction left unmatched. The germline gives CDR1 DFQATT, CDR2 SNEGSKA (reference sequence). CDR3 nucleotide sequence: TGCAGTGCTAGACCACCCATTACTAGCGGGGGGGCCTACAATGAGCAGTTCTTC. Translating gives CSARPPITSGGAYNEQFF.

This clonotype was seen a few times. V and J are TRBV28 and TRBJ1-2; D gene ambiguous. Trimming stripped 6 bases from V and 2 bases from J, with 7 bases between. CDR1 MDHEN and CDR2 SYDVKM come from the germline V gene. The CDR3 runs 12 residues. The CDR3 reads CASRVENYGYTF. In nucleotides, the CDR3 is TGTGCCAGCAGGGTAGAGAACTATGGCTACACCTTC.

V usage is TRBV20-1 and J usage is TRBJ2-3, with TRBD2 matching over 11 bases. CDR3 length: 14 residues. V trimming: 3 bases; J trimming: 1 base; junction bases outside the gene matches: 0. Germline V lookup: CDR1 DFQATT, CDR2 SNEGSKA (reference sequence). The DNA for the CDR3 is TGCAGTGCTAGGACTAGCGGGGGCACAGATACGCAGTATTTT. The encoded protein is CSARTSGGTDTQYF.

This clonotype was detected ten times or more. This chain connects TRBV11-2 to TRBJ1-1; D gene unclear. The CDR3 has 15 amino acids. V shed 1 base and J shed 5 bases, with 14 bases lying between them. Germline V CDR1 and CDR2: SGHAT, FQNNGV. DNA for the CDR3: TGTGCCAGCAGCTTAGGATCGGGCTTCGGAACTGAAGCTTTCTTT. Translating gives CASSLGSGFGTEAFF.

The chain couples TRBV19 to TRBJ1-1; 7 bases agree with TRBD1. This CDR3 contains 13 residues. J lost 5 bases, V lost 6 bases, and 6 bases had no gene match. Germline V gene lookup returns CDR1 LNHDA and CDR2 SQIVND (reference sequence). In DNA, the CDR3 is TGTGCCAGTAGCAGGGGGAGGTATACTGAAGCTTTCTTT. Its translation: CASSRGRYTEAFF.

The rearrangement links TRBV12-3 or TRBV12-4 to TRBJ2-2, with no clear D. V was pared by 1 base and J by 1 base, with 4 bases between. The CDR3 is made up of 14 amino acids. CDR3 sequence: CASSLDGNTGELFF. CDR3 DNA: TGTGCCAGCAGTTTAGACGGGAACACCGGGGAGCTGTTTTTT.

This clonotype appeared a few times. The rearrangement links TRBV20-1 to TRBJ2-1, with TRBD1 matching over 8 bases. V was pared by 1 base and J by 8 bases, with 7 bases of the junction left unmatched. This CDR3 contains 14 residues. From germline, CDR1 is DFQATT and CDR2 SNEGSKA (reference sequence). CDR3: CSARAGGAYYEQFF. The CDR3 coding sequence is TGCAGTGCTAGAGCAGGGGGCGCGTATTATGAGCAGTTCTTC.